A single sample is the source of the 28 T cell receptor beta chains below, sequenced in a study of blood T cell repertoires in COVID-19 (dated by TCRdb to the early 2020s). Libraries were built with the immunoSEQ multiplex PCR assay. TCRdb mirrors the immuneACCESS table, restricted to in-frame sequences. Some clones are absent from its copies; in checked studies, under half trace to an unresolved V gene, and the reason for the others is unknown. This sample has a few hundred thousand clones in its table, and around 83% of those were observed once. The top ten constitute less than 6% of the sample. Sequenced input: PBMCs or T cells enriched from blood (not recorded which). These receptors all come from a woman in her forties or fifties who had recovered from COVID-19.

As regards this clone: Other DNA sequences in this specimen translate into the identical CDR3. This chain uses TRBV5-1 with TRBJ1-4, with D perhaps TRBD1 (6 bases). Germline CDR1 SGHRS, CDR2 YFSETQ. V was cut by 2 bases and J by 2 bases, with 10 bases left in between. The CDR3 totals 15 residues. As DNA, the CDR3 is TGCGCCAGCAGCTTACAGGGTTCGACTAATGAAAAACTGTTTTTT. Translating gives CASSLQGSTNEKLFF.

This sequence joins TRBV2 and TRBJ1-5, with no clear D. The CDR3 totals 14 residues. V was trimmed by 6 bases and J by 7 bases, leaving 16 bases between them. Germline assignment: CDR1 SNHLY and CDR2 FYNNEI. The DNA of the CDR3 is TGTGCCAGCAGAGCCGACCGGGAAGGACAGCCCCAGCATTTT. This codes for CASRADREGQPQHF.

This chain joins TRBV6-2 or TRBV6-3 and TRBJ1-1; 7 bases are shared with TRBD1. V lost 0 bases, J lost 7 bases, and 8 bases stayed unmatched. This CDR3 spans 15 amino acids. CDR1 and CDR2 from the germline V gene are MNHEY and SVGEGT. CDR3 residues: CASSYSVGGRNEAFF. The CDR3 nucleotides are TGTGCCAGCAGTTACTCGGTAGGGGGCCGAAATGAAGCTTTCTTT.

V is TRBV5-4 and J is TRBJ2-1, with 10 nucleotides matching TRBD2. V trimming: 2 bases; J trimming: 5 bases; junction bases outside the gene matches: 1. Per the germline V gene, CDR1 is SGHNT and CDR2 is YYREEE (reference sequence). This CDR3 is 14 amino acids long. CDR3 DNA sequence: TGTGCCAGCAGCTTAGGACTAGCGGACAATGAGCAGTTCTTC. The encoded protein is CASSLGLADNEQFF.

CDR3 sequence (DNA): TGTGCCAGCTCACCACCAAGGGGGACAGGGCGAAACTATGGCTACACCTTC. Its translation is CASSPPRGTGRNYGYTF. V is TRBV18 and J is TRBJ1-2, with TRBD1 matching over 9 bases. The CDR3 length is 17 residues. The germline V gene has CDR1 KGHSH and CDR2 LQKENI. Losses at the gene ends were 0 bases for V and 2 bases for J; bases not matched to a gene: 7.

Comment on this clone: One junction end disagrees with the germline gene, perhaps due to a read error. This chain uses TRBV6-5 with TRBJ2-2, with 9 bases identical to TRBD1. Germline CDR1 is MNHEY and CDR2 is SVGAGI. This CDR3 comprises 15 residues. As DNA, the CDR3 is TGTGCCAGCACCCCACAGGGGGCTAACATCGGGGAGCTGTTTTTT. Residues: CASTPQGANIGELFF.

The V gene is TRBV7-9, the J gene TRBJ2-1; TRBD2 matches 7 bases. This CDR3 spans 15 amino acids. Per germline, CDR1 SEHNR and CDR2 FQNEAQ (reference sequence). V lost 7 bases, J lost 1 base, and 7 bases stayed unmatched. CDR3 sequence (DNA): TGTGCCAGCATCGATATGGGGGGGTCCTACAATGAGCAGTTCTTC. This encodes CASIDMGGSYNEQFF. The whole variable domain, filled in from reference TRBV7-9 and TRBJ2-1, reads DTGVSQNPRHKITKRGQNVTFRCDPISEHNRLYWYRQTLGQGPEFLTYFQNEAQLEKSRLLSDRFSAERPKGSFSTLEIQRTEQGDSAMYLCASIDMGGSYNEQFFGPGTRLTVL.

The chain employs TRBV11-2 and TRBJ2-7; 9 nucleotides match TRBD2. This CDR3 contains 13 residues. V lost 5 bases and J lost 6; bases outside the gene matches: 5. The germline gives CDR1 SGHAT, CDR2 FQNNGV. The DNA for the CDR3 is TGTGCCAGCAGCCCGGGACTAGCTCTCGAGCAGTACTTC. Encoded protein: CASSPGLALEQYF.

The chain couples TRBV9 to TRBJ1-1; maybe TRBD1 (5 bases). V was clipped by 0 bases and J by 1 base, with 7 bases between them. This CDR3 region has 14 residues. CDR1 and CDR2 (germline): SGDLS, YYNGEE. The CDR3 protein is CASSVDQGNTEAFF. Written as DNA, the CDR3 is TGTGCCAGCAGCGTAGACCAGGGGAACACTGAAGCTTTCTTT.

The chain couples TRBV9 to TRBJ2-7; 10 bases match TRBD2. Losses at the gene ends were 0 bases for V and 4 bases for J; bases not matched to a gene: 4. Germline V lookup: CDR1 SGDLS, CDR2 YYNGEE. The CDR3 extends over 15 amino acids. The CDR3 nucleotides are TGTGCCAGCAGCGTAGATGGACTAGCGGCATACGAGCAGTACTTC. As protein: CASSVDGLAAYEQYF.

The chain's CDR3 is CASSLGLETGELFF. CDR3 coding DNA: TGTGCCAGCAGCTTGGGACTAGAAACCGGGGAGCTGTTTTTT. This sequence joins TRBV7-3 and TRBJ2-2, with 8 bases fitting TRBD2. The germline CDR1 and CDR2 sequences are SGHTA and FQGTGA. This CDR3 has 14 residues. J gave up 5 bases and V 3 bases, and 2 bases lay outside the gene matches.

In its sample, this clone was seen once. The V and J genes are TRBV6-5 and TRBJ1-1, with 8 bases fitting TRBD1. The CDR3 sequence is 14 residues long. Per germline, CDR1 MNHEY and CDR2 SVGAGI. Unmatched junction bases numbered 10, after V lost 6 bases and J lost 7 bases. The CDR3 sequence: CASSLETGGVEAFF. CDR3 in DNA: TGTGCCAGCAGCCTAGAAACAGGGGGAGTTGAAGCTTTCTTT.

The sample holds one count of this clone. The chain employs TRBV14 and TRBJ2-2; 8 bases are a match to TRBD2. Per the germline V gene, CDR1 is SGHDN and CDR2 is FVKESK. The V segment lost 2 bases and the J segment 4 bases; nucleotides outside the gene matches: 6. The CDR3 loop spans 16 amino acids. CDR3 nucleotide sequence: TGTGCCAGCAGCCAACAAGCGGGAGTAAGCACCGGGGAGCTGTTTTTT. Residues: CASSQQAGVSTGELFF.

V and J are TRBV19 and TRBJ2-3, with 9 bases fitting TRBD2. There are 16 residues in the CDR3. Germline trimming cut 5 bases from V and 3 bases from J; bases unmatched to any gene: 9. Per the germline V gene, CDR1 is LNHDA and CDR2 is SQIVND (reference sequence). The CDR3 sequence is CASSLRGGGGTDTQYF. The CDR3 coding sequence is TGTGCCAGTAGTCTGCGGGGGGGCGGTGGAACAGATACGCAGTATTTT.

This chain uses TRBV7-2 with TRBJ1-4, with 8 nucleotides matching TRBD1. The J segment lost 8 bases and the V segment lost 5 bases, leaving 7 bases of the junction unmatched. The CDR3 runs to 14 residues. CDR1 and CDR2 from the germline V gene are SGHTA and FQGNSA. CDR3 nucleotides: TGTGCCAGCAGCCCCGGGACAGGAATAGAAAAACTGTTTTTT. Translated, it gives CASSPGTGIEKLFF.

This chain links TRBV5-1 with TRBJ1-6, with a weak D call TRBD1 (5 bases). Germline lookup yields CDR1 SGHRS and CDR2 YFSETQ. The CDR3 extends over 16 amino acids. V shed 1 base and J shed 10 bases, with 18 bases lying between them. CDR3 bases: TGCGCCAGCAGCTTGAACCGGGGGTTGACAAAGTCACCCCTCCACTTT. Translation gives CASSLNRGLTKSPLHF.

A single count supports this clone. This chain joins TRBV7-2 and TRBJ2-6; D might be TRBD2 (5 bases). V lost 4 bases to trimming and J lost 3 bases, with 16 bases between them. The CDR3 has 17 amino acids. CDR1 and CDR2 from the germline V gene are SGHTA and FQGNSA. CDR3 bases: TGTGCCAGCAGCTCGGACGGCGGGTTCCTTGGGGCCAACGTCCTGACTTTC. Its protein is CASSSDGGFLGANVLTF.

This chain joins TRBV30 and TRBJ2-5; D uncertain. The CDR3 consists of 11 residues. Trimming left V 8 bases short and J 5 bases short, with 12 bases between. CDR1 is GTSNPN and CDR2 is SVGIG in the germline V gene (reference sequence). DNA for the CDR3: TGTGCCCTCCAGTTATCGGAGACCCAGTACTTC. Translation: CALQLSETQYF.

This chain joins TRBV30 and TRBJ2-3; 9 bases are shared with TRBD1. CDR1 is GTSNPN, CDR2 SVGIG, per germline (reference sequence). The V gene end was trimmed by 3 bases and the J gene end by 4 bases; junction bases not matched to a gene: 2. The CDR3 is 13 amino acids. The CDR3 nucleotides are TGTGCCTGGAGGAGGACAGGGGCAGATACGCAGTATTTT. This translates into CAWRRTGADTQYF.

J is TRBJ2-7 and V is TRBV6-2 or TRBV6-3; D is possibly TRBD2 (6 bases). Germline lookup yields CDR1 MNHEY and CDR2 SVGEGT. V dropped 6 bases and J dropped 5 bases, with 11 bases sitting between them. The CDR3 sequence is 12 residues long. CDR3: CASSNGGHEQYF. CDR3 bases: TGTGCCAGCAGCAACGGGGGTCACGAGCAGTACTTC.

The CDR3 region has the DNA TGTGCCAGCAGCTTAGAGACTAGCGGGACTCAGAATTCTAGGAGAAACAATGAGCAGTTCTTC. Amino acids: CASSLETSGTQNSRRNNEQFF. This chain links TRBV7-6 with TRBJ2-1, with 11 nucleotides matching TRBD2. Germline V CDR1 and CDR2: SGHVS, FNYEAQ. This CDR3 comprises 21 residues. V was clipped by 1 base and J by 5 bases; unmatched bases: 19.

This clone showed up just a few times. The DNA of the CDR3 is TGCGCCAGCAGCGCGGGAGTATCCTCAAAATCCACGGAGCTGTTTTTT. It specifies CASSAGVSSKSTELFF. The gene calls are TRBV5-1 and TRBJ2-2; TRBD2 aligns across 7 bases. Germline assignment: CDR1 SGHRS and CDR2 YFSETQ. This CDR3 is 16 amino acids long. Trimming removed 4 bases from V and 10 bases from J; junction bases left unmatched: 16.

The chain has TRBV2 and TRBJ1-2; perhaps TRBD1 as D (6 bases). Per the germline V gene, CDR1 is SNHLY and CDR2 is FYNNEI. The CDR3 contains 14 residues. V was clipped by 4 bases and J by 4 bases, with 13 bases between them. DNA of the CDR3: TGTGCCAGCAGTGCAGGGGATTTTTTCTATGGCTACACCTTC. Amino acid sequence: CASSAGDFFYGYTF.

The table lists this clone with a count of one. V is TRBV7-9 and J is TRBJ1-2; maybe TRBD1 (5 bases). There are 15 residues in the CDR3. The germline V gene encodes CDR1 SEHNR and CDR2 FQNEAQ (reference sequence). The V end lost 2 bases, the J end lost 3 bases, and 13 bases lay between the germline ends. The CDR3 loop reads CASSLWGAGDYGYTF. The CDR3 DNA follows: TGTGCCAGCAGCTTATGGGGAGCGGGGGACTATGGCTACACCTTC.

V gene TRBV27 combines with J gene TRBJ1-1; 9 bases align to TRBD1. Germline CDR1 reads MNHEY; CDR2 reads SMNVEV (reference sequence). The CDR3 is 15 amino acids. Unmatched junction bases numbered 5, after V lost 2 bases and J lost 4 bases. This CDR3 reads CASSLLTGGVTEAFF. CDR3 sequence (DNA): TGTGCCAGCAGTTTACTAACAGGGGGCGTCACTGAAGCTTTCTTT.

The chain couples TRBV2 to TRBJ1-6; maybe TRBD1 (5 bases). Trimming left V 6 bases short and J 6 bases short, with 12 bases between. There are 14 residues in the CDR3. Germline V gene lookup returns CDR1 SNHLY and CDR2 FYNNEI. CDR3 protein: CASSSQGGNSPLHF. CDR3 coding DNA: TGTGCCAGCAGCTCCCAGGGTGGTAATTCACCCCTCCACTTT. Full variable domain (outside the CDR3, taken from reference TRBV2 and TRBJ1-6): EPEVTQTPSHQVTQMGQEVILRCVPISNHLYFYWYRQILGQKVEFLVSFYNNEISEKSEIFDDQFSVERPDGSNFTLKIRSTKLEDSAMYFCASSSQGGNSPLHFGNGTRLTVT.

The rearrangement links TRBV6-1 to TRBJ2-1; weak D call: TRBD2 (5 bases). The CDR3 covers 17 residues. V dropped 4 bases and J dropped 6 bases, with 22 bases sitting between them. Per germline, CDR1 MNHNS and CDR2 SASEGT. Here the CDR3 DNA reads TGTGCCAGCAGTGTGAGTCCGGGGTTCTATTCGGGCAATGAGCAGTTCTTC. Translated, it gives CASSVSPGFYSGNEQFF.

V is TRBV30 and J is TRBJ1-5; D ambiguous. Looked up from germline, CDR1 is GTSNPN and CDR2 is SVGIG (reference sequence). V lost 3 bases and J 1 base, leaving 13 bases between the germline ends. This CDR3 contains 15 residues. The DNA for the CDR3 is TGTGCCTGGAGAGGTCCGGGTCCCAGCAATCAGCCCCAGCATTTT. This codes for CAWRGPGPSNQPQHF.